The 7 T cell receptor beta chains in this list originate from one sample, sequenced in a study of cytomegalovirus exposure and HLA in healthy donors (dated by TCRdb to about 2017). Libraries were built with the immunoSEQ multiplex PCR assay. For the multiplex PCR, a mixture combining 60 forward primers for TCR Vbeta segments and 13 reverse primers for TCR Jbeta segments was used. TCRdb took over this immuneACCESS table, retaining in-frame rearrangements with V and J assigned. Such tables are incomplete; in checked studies, under half of the missing clones stem from an unresolved V gene, and the remainder is unexplained. For this sample the table gives approximately 150,000 clones, of which 65% to 85% were detected only once. The ten largest clones represent around 2.8% of the sample. Sequencing input: PBMCs. The receptors derive from a woman in her thirties or forties in good health and CMV-seropositive.

The chain joins TRBV7-2 to TRBJ1-3; D gene unclear. CDR1 is SGHTA, CDR2 FQGNSA, per germline. Trimming removed 1 base at V and 0 bases at J, with 7 bases between. The CDR3 sequence is 15 residues long. This chain's CDR3 is CASSLGSTSGNTIYF. DNA of the CDR3: TGTGCCAGCAGCTTAGGCTCTACCTCTGGAAACACCATATATTTT.

This sequence joins TRBV5-1 and TRBJ2-5, with 7 bases lining up with TRBD1. Germline loops: CDR1 SGHRS, CDR2 YFSETQ. The CDR3 is 13 residues long. V lost 7 bases, J lost 2 bases, and 5 bases stayed unmatched. DNA for the CDR3: TGCGCCAGCCGGGACAGCCTTCAAGAGACCCAGTACTTC. It encodes CASRDSLQETQYF.

The rearrangement joins TRBV30 to TRBJ1-5; no firm D call. The length of the CDR3 is 14 residues. Germline V gene lookup returns CDR1 GTSNPN and CDR2 SVGIG (reference sequence). The V end lost 1 base, the J end lost 3 bases, and 10 bases lay between the germline ends. In nucleotides, the CDR3 is TGTGCCTGGAGTGCACATCGCTTCAATCAGCCCCAGCATTTT. Protein sequence: CAWSAHRFNQPQHF.

The V and J genes are TRBV5-1 and TRBJ2-7; maybe TRBD2 (6 bases). The ends were cut back, 4 bases at V and 3 bases at J, with 14 bases in the middle. Germline CDR1 reads SGHRS; CDR2 reads YFSETQ. The CDR3 totals 14 residues. The chain's CDR3 is CASSITGASYEQYF. The CDR3 nucleotides are TGCGCCAGCAGCATCACGGGAGCCAGCTACGAGCAGTACTTC.

The genes are TRBV6-5 and TRBJ1-2; D is undetermined. Per the germline V gene, CDR1 is MNHEY and CDR2 is SVGAGI. The CDR3 runs to 14 residues. V lost 0 bases to trimming and J lost 4 bases, with 9 bases between them. CDR3 in DNA: TGTGCCAGCAGTTACTCAAGTGTCAGCTATGGCTACACCTTC. Protein: CASSYSSVSYGYTF.

The chain links TRBV6-1 to TRBJ2-1; 10 nucleotides align to TRBD1. CDR1 and CDR2 from the germline V gene are MNHNS and SASEGT. There are 14 residues in the CDR3. The J segment lost 4 bases and the V segment lost 8 bases, leaving 5 bases of the junction unmatched. The CDR3 spells CASVGTGEYNEQFF. The CDR3 DNA sequence: TGTGCCAGCGTCGGGACAGGGGAGTACAATGAGCAGTTCTTC.

The gene calls are TRBV19 and TRBJ2-6; D possibly corresponds to TRBD1 (5 bases). The CDR3 extends over 15 amino acids. With 5 bases removed from V and 1 base from J, the gap between germline ends came to 9 bases. Per the germline V gene, CDR1 is LNHDA and CDR2 is SQIVND (reference sequence). The CDR3 sequence: CASSASGSGANVLTF. The CDR3 DNA reads TGTGCCAGTAGTGCTTCAGGGTCTGGGGCCAACGTCCTGACTTTC.